This T cell receptor (beta chain) originates from a study of naive and memory T cell subsets. In this sample, this clonotype turned up a few times. The SP2 primer and nested alpha and beta constant region primers amplified ligated cDNA in four rounds. TCRdb re-analysed the UMI-ligation and nested PCR reads in MiXCR, keeping a single row per CDR3 protein. The table includes about 30,000 distinct CDR3 sequences, about 6.2% detected once. The germline CDR1 and CDR2 sequences are KGHSH and LQKENI. This CDR3 spans 17 amino acids. The V and J ends lost 3 bases and 1 base, in that order; junction bases with no gene match: 8. The treatment denotes: skin biopsy from PPD injection site in Mantoux-positive individual. A UMI-containing oligonucleotide was joined by 3' ligation to the TCR cDNA template.

The starting material was skin, obtained from a tuberculin skin test site. The receptor was derived from an adult in good health. The chain uses TRBV18 and TRBJ2-3, with TRBD2 matching 9 bases. This chain's CDR3 is CASSPSGLASRTDTQYF. CDR3 DNA: TGTGCCAGCTCACCCTCCGGACTAGCGAGTCGCACAGATACGCAGTATTTT.